The clone carrying this TCR beta chain was recorded at least ten times. Its target is unknown. CDR3 length equals 13 residues. The trim removed 6 bases at V and 3 bases at J, leaving 5 bases unmatched. The germline gives CDR1 KGHSH, CDR2 LQKENI. The sample belongs to a study of CD8 T cells in ankylosing spondylitis. Findings and caveats of the study: A TCR beta motif of several highly homologous variants seemed to mark ankylosing spondylitis blood. A CD8+ phenotype characterized the disease-linked clones, which were relatively rare in peripheral blood. Previous work reported some of these motif variants in the synovial fluid and blood of reactive arthritis.

Scientists made TCR beta libraries using quantitative 5'-RACE with molecular barcodes. TCRdb passed the 5' RACE reads through MiXCR, listing each CDR3 protein once. The sample lists over 450,000 distinct CDR3 sequences; 9.5% to 15% were seen once. This TCR derives from a male donor with ankylosing spondylitis. The chain employs TRBV18 and TRBJ2-7; TRBD2 matches at 7 bases. Sequenced sample: blood, either unsorted or a sorted T cell fraction (not recorded which). Here the CDR3 reads CASSPAGVYEQYV. The CDR3 DNA reads TGTGCCAGCTCGCCGGCGGGAGTCTACGAGCAGTACGTC.